This T cell receptor beta chain was identified during a study of spatial heterogeneity in lung cancer. Trimming pared 5 bases from V and 7 bases from J, leaving 11 bases between. The length of the CDR3 is 13 residues. CDR1 is SGHNT and CDR2 is YENEEA in the germline V gene. Study observations and caveats: Ubiquitous expanded tumor TCRs were observed in blood more at resection than follow-up.

Time point noted: sample taken at primary tumor resection. Whole RNA came from tumor, nontumor lung or frozen PBMC and was sequenced without being sorted. MiXCR, applied by TCRdb to the 5' RACE reads, yields one record per CDR3 protein. The sample consists of about 11,000 distinct CDR3 sequences, 6.3% of them appearing once. Of note for this clonotype: Its target is not known. This beta chain came through as a stray read in a library set up for alpha chains, and its size says little.

Here the sequenced sample was PBMCs, taken at surgery. This sequence originates from a male donor with early-stage non-small cell lung cancer. V is TRBV11-3 and J is TRBJ2-2; weak D call: TRBD1 (6 bases). CDR3 sequence: CASSPDRIGELFF. CDR3 DNA sequence: TGTGCCAGCAGCCCTGACAGGATCGGGGAGCTGTTTTTT.